The rows below give T cell receptor beta chains drawn from one sample of a study of T cells after yellow fever vaccination. TCRdb itself ran the 5' RACE reads through MiXCR, one entry per CDR3 protein. Seen here are more than 250,000 distinct CDR3 sequences, around 6.8% observed once, and the top ten hold 18%. Sample: PBMCs, taken approximately 47 days after the first yellow fever vaccination. These receptor sequences come from a man between 18 and 35 years old who received the YFV17D yellow fever vaccine. The conserved cysteine and the conserved F or W are not part of the CDR3 here.

J,V,CDR3
TRBJ2-7,TRBV6-1,ASRIGRDRLPGQY
TRBJ2-5,TRBV12-5,ASGVGTGAPEETQY
TRBJ1-5,TRBV20-1,SASGGNQPQH
TRBJ2-1,TRBV5-5,PSQVAGGPPDEQF
TRBJ2-7,TRBV12-3/TRBV12-4,ASSWTAHEQY
TRBJ2-2,TRBV7-8,ASSLEGGAVGELF
TRBJ1-5,TRBV6-5,ASSYTTGSDQPQH
TRBJ2-2,TRBV6-5,ASSYSISGELF
TRBJ1-2,TRBV5-8,ASSGGTGGDYGYT
TRBJ1-2,TRBV15,ATSDDGSYGYT
TRBJ2-1,TRBV29-1,SVVQKGQYEQF
TRBJ2-7,TRBV19,ASSLAGRLYEQY
TRBJ2-5,TRBV7-9,ASSRGGSETQY
TRBJ1-5,TRBV10-3,AISPGPVNQPQH
TRBJ2-5,TRBV7-2,ASSLQGGRQETQY
TRBJ2-3,TRBV5-4,ASRRWGTLADTQY
TRBJ1-5,TRBV7-2,ASSLRTSNQPQH
TRBJ2-1,TRBV6-2/TRBV6-3,ASSYSFRDNEQF
TRBJ2-5,TRBV6-5,ASSYAGPRGETQY
TRBJ1-1,TRBV6-1,ASSLQWGRGDTEAF
TRBJ1-2,TRBV10-3,AISESGGTVCGYT
TRBJ2-1,TRBV28,ASRRRDDEQF
TRBJ2-3,TRBV5-1,ASSLDASPDTQY
TRBJ1-5,TRBV20-1,SAQDLVDQPQH
TRBJ2-6,TRBV5-1,ASSSTGGVGANVLT
TRBJ2-1,TRBV7-8,ASSTGTSGDFYNEQF
TRBJ1-2,TRBV20-1,SARGADRAYGYT
TRBJ1-6,TRBV3-1,ASTITAGSPLH
TRBJ1-4,TRBV27,ASSLWEGSEKLF
TRBJ1-3,TRBV5-1,ASSLGAGNTIY
TRBJ2-1,TRBV7-2,ASSLDSGTGRHEQF
TRBJ2-7,TRBV6-2/TRBV6-3,ASSYSPPYEQY
TRBJ1-2,TRBV5-1,ASSRGTGGYGYT
TRBJ1-3,TRBV2,ASMERGRPGNTIY
TRBJ1-5,TRBV19,ASSPGTAFHQPQH
TRBJ2-7,TRBV7-6,ASSMDRGDYEQY